The subject of this entry is one TCR beta chain. What it binds is unknown. Each donor had 8.5 to 10 milliliters of peripheral blood drawn. The CDR3 consists of 15 residues. Germline CDR1 KGHSH, CDR2 LQKENI. This record belongs to a study of blood T cells in healthy people across ages. Points from the study as a whole: The study could not conclusively compare naive and antigen-experienced cells, given its unsorted PBMCs. Roughly linear age-related decline in beta diversity appeared, significant by age approximately 41.

A second PCR of roughly 7 to 11 cycles used a sample-barcoded 5' primer and a J-beta primer mix. Template switching added a 12-random-nucleotide identifier to every cDNA molecule. MiXCR was run by TCRdb on the 5' RACE reads, yielding one entry per CDR3 protein. The table includes some 860,000 distinct CDR3 sequences, approximately 60% detected once. The rearrangement joins TRBV18 to TRBJ2-4; tentative D call: TRBD2 (6 bases). The DNA matches TRBJ2-7 better at its end, which makes the J call doubtful. The source material was blood. The source is a man aged 40-55 years in good health. The CDR3 region has the DNA TGTGCCAGCTCCTATACTAGCTCGAACGTCTACGAGCAGTACTTC. This codes for CASSYTSSNVYEQYF.